This TCR beta chain was found in a study of identical twins. This clonotype was detected only a few times. TCRdb passed the 5' RACE reads through MiXCR, listing each CDR3 protein once. In the table there are approximately 600,000 distinct CDR3 sequences, 9.6% of which are singletons. This CDR3 region has 15 residues. V was trimmed by 4 bases and J by 2 bases, leaving 12 bases between them. This sample was shared with a second study, whose subject was yellow fever vaccine responses in identical twins.

The clonotype originates from a woman between 18 and 29 years old in good health. The sample taken for sequencing was PBMCs. V is TRBV12-3 or TRBV12-4 and J is TRBJ2-1; weak D call: TRBD1 (6 bases). The CDR3 reads CASSSGTKAYNEQFF. CDR3 coding DNA: TGTGCCAGCAGTTCCGGGACAAAAGCCTACAATGAGCAGTTCTTC.